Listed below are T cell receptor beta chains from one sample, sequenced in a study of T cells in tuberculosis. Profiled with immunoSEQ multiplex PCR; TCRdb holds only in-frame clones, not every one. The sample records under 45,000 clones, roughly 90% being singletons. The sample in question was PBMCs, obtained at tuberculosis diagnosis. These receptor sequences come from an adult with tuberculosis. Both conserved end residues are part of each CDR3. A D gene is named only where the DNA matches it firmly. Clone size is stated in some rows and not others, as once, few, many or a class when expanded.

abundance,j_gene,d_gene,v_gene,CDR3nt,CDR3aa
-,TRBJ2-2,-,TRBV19,TGTGCCAGTAGTAAGGGGGAATACACCGGGGAGCTGTTTTTT,CASSKGEYTGELFF
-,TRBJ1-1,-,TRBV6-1,TGTGCCAGCAACCCCTCAGGGTACACTGAAGCTTTCTTT,CASNPSGYTEAFF
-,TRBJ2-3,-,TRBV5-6,TGTGCCAGCAGCTTTACCTCAGGGAGGCATCTTACAGATACGCAGTATTTT,CASSFTSGRHLTDTQYF
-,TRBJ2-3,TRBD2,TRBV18,TGTGCCAGCTCACCTGTAGCGGGGAGCACAGATACGCAGTATTTT,CASSPVAGSTDTQYF
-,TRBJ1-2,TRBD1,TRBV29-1,TGCAGCGTTGTAGGTCCGGGACAGGGGAACTATGGCTACACCTTC,CSVVGPGQGNYGYTF
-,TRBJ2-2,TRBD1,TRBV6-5,TGTGCCAGCAAAATCAGGGGGACCGGGGAGCTGTTTTTT,CASKIRGTGELFF
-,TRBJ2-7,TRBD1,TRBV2,TGTGCCAGCAGTGAACCGGGACAGGGAGCCTACGAGCAGTACTTC,CASSEPGQGAYEQYF
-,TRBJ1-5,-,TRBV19,TGTGCCAGTAGTATTCTAGGGGGGGCTCAGCCCCAGCATTTT,CASSILGGAQPQHF
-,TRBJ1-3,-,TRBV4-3,TGCGCCAGCGGGGGCGCGGGAAACACCATATATTTT,CASGGAGNTIYF
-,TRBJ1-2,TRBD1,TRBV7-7,TGTGCCAGCAGCGCCCGGACAGGGAGAAGGTATGGCTACACCTTC,CASSARTGRRYGYTF
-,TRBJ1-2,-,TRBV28,TGTGCCAGCAGTTTAGCAGGGAACTATGGCTACACCTTC,CASSLAGNYGYTF
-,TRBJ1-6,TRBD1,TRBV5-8,TGTGCCAGCAGCTTAGGACAGGGAAGAAATTCACCCCTCCACTTT,CASSLGQGRNSPLHF
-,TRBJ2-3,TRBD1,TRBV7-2,TGTGCCAGCAGCTTCGACAGGGGAACAGATACGCAGTATTTT,CASSFDRGTDTQYF
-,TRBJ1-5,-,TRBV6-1,TGTGCCAGCAGTTTACGGCGGTATCAGCCCCAGCATTTT,CASSLRRYQPQHF
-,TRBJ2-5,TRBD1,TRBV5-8,TGTGCCAGCAGCTTGACTAGGACAGGGAACCCCAGAGGGACCCAGTACTTC,CASSLTRTGNPRGTQYF
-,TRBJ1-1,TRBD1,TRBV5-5,TGTGCCAGCACCAAATGGGACAGGTGGAACACTGAAGCTTTCTTT,CASTKWDRWNTEAFF
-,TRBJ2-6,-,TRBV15,TGTGCCACCAGCGGACGGGGACTCCACTCTGGGGCCAACGTCCTGACTTTC,CATSGRGLHSGANVLTF
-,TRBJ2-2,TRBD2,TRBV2,TGTGCCAGCAGTGGGAGCGGGGGGGCGGACACCGGGGAGCTGTTTTTT,CASSGSGGADTGELFF
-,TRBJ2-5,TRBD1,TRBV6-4,TGTGCCAGCAGTCAACAGGGGGATCAAGAGACCCAGTACTTC,CASSQQGDQETQYF
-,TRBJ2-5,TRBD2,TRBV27,TGTGCCAGCAGTAATCGGGGGAAGCGGGGGGTACAAGAGACCCAGTACTTC,CASSNRGKRGVQETQYF
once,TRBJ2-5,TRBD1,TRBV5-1,TGCGCCAGCAGCTTTGACACAGGGGGACGAGAGACCCAGTACTTC,CASSFDTGGRETQYF
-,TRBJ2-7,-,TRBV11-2,TGTGCCAGCAGCTTAGCAGGGGCCCTCTCCTACGAGCAGTACTTC,CASSLAGALSYEQYF
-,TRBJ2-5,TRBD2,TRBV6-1,TGTGCCAGCAGTATTCTAGCGGGGGGGGCAGAGACCCAGTACTTC,CASSILAGGAETQYF
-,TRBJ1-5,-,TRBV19,TGTGCCACCTCAGTAGGGTACGACAGGAATCAGCCCCAGCATTTT,CATSVGYDRNQPQHF
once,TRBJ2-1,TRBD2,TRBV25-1,TGTGCCAGCAGTGAACTTCCCGGGACTATAAACAATGAGCAGTTCTTC,CASSELPGTINNEQFF
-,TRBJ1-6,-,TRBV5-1,TGCGCCAGCAGCGCAGACGGACAGCCTAATTCACCCCTCCACTTT,CASSADGQPNSPLHF
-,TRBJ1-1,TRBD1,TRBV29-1,TGCAGGCGGATTGGGTGGTTTACGGGCCGCCCCCTACAGGGGCCCCACCGGGCTTTCTTT,CRRIGWFTGRPLQGPHRAFF
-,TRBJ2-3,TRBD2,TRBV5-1,TGCGCCAGCACAGAGCTAGCGGGTCCAGATACGCAGTATTTT,CASTELAGPDTQYF
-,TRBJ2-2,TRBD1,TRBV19,TGTGCCAGTAGTATAAGGACAGGATTCACCGGGGAGCTGTTTTTT,CASSIRTGFTGELFF